This entry is about one TCR beta chain. Antigen: not known. The data originate from a study of T cell responses to AZD1222 COVID-19 vaccine. V was cut by 7 bases and J by 0 bases, with 5 bases left in between. Germline V CDR1 and CDR2: SEHNR, FQNEAQ (reference sequence). The CDR3 totals 12 residues. Findings and caveats of the study: Females made up more of the donors, who were largely white British, and clonal diversity may have come out too low. In the spike-specific TCR repertoire, nearly half reportedly target unmutated variant regions.

The data were produced by immunoSEQ multiplex PCR, yet TCRdb's version contains in-frame clones alone and is incomplete. The sample has about 190,000 clones; about 92% are singletons. This rearrangement joins TRBV7-9 to TRBJ2-3; D ambiguous. The source material was peripheral blood, sampled 28 days after the second dose of the MenACWY control vaccine. The receptor's source is an adult who received the MenACWY meningococcal vaccine as a control. CDR3 sequence: CASTSSTDTQYF. The CDR3, as DNA: TGTGCCAGCACCTCCAGCACAGATACGCAGTATTTT.